These 27 T cell receptor beta chains were all obtained from the same sample, sequenced in a study of OX40 agonist ivuxolimab in advanced cancers. Profiling relied on immunoSEQ multiplex PCR, and the TCRdb table lists in-frame clones only, not all of them. The sample consists of 15,000 to 20,000 clones, about 80% of them appearing once. The input for sequencing was CD4+ or CD8+ T cells sorted from blood, taken in a trial of the OX40 agonist ivuxolimab. These receptors were obtained from an adult with an advanced solid tumor such as melanoma, head and neck, liver or kidney cancer.

The chain uses TRBV7-2 and TRBJ2-1; TRBD2 aligns across 14 bases. Germline CDR1 is SGHTA and CDR2 is FQGNSA. The CDR3 spans 16 residues. V shed 1 base, J shed 7 bases, and the junction held 3 bases outside the gene matches. The CDR3 spells CASSLEGTSGRNEQFF. Written as DNA, the CDR3 is TGTGCCAGCAGCTTAGAAGGGACTAGCGGGAGAAATGAGCAGTTCTTC.

The chain carries TRBV6-4 and TRBJ1-1, with a possible D match to TRBD1 (5 bases). The germline V and J ends were trimmed by 6 bases and 1 base, with 15 bases remaining between them. The CDR3 has 15 amino acids. Germline V gives CDR1 MRHNA, CDR2 SNTAGT. CDR3 sequence reads: CASRAGLTGNTEAFF. In DNA form, the CDR3 reads TGTGCCAGCAGGGCAGGCCTTACAGGGAACACTGAAGCTTTCTTT.

This chain uses TRBV9 with TRBJ2-1; a possible D gene is TRBD2 (5 bases). The ends were cut back, 0 bases at V and 0 bases at J, with 10 bases in the middle. This CDR3 is 16 amino acids long. Germline CDR1 reads SGDLS; CDR2 reads YYNGEE. The CDR3 DNA is TGTGCCAGCAGCGTAGTGGCTGCGGGCTCCTACAATGAGCAGTTCTTC. Amino acids: CASSVVAAGSYNEQFF.

The genes are TRBV6-5 and TRBJ2-5, with D unclear. This CDR3 has 15 amino acids. Germline loops: CDR1 MNHEY, CDR2 SVGAGI. V dropped 6 bases and J dropped 5 bases, with 19 bases sitting between them. The DNA for the CDR3 is TGTGCCAGCAGGGCTGTTTGGCAGCCGAGGGAGACCCAGTACTTC. This codes for CASRAVWQPRETQYF.

The CDR3 protein is CAHARGQGNEKLFF. The CDR3 DNA reads TGTGCCCACGCCCGGGGACAGGGGAATGAAAAACTGTTTTTT. The chain carries TRBV30 and TRBJ1-4, with 10 bases aligning to TRBD1. Trimming cost V 8 bases and J 5 bases; bases outside gene matches: 8. Looked up from germline, CDR1 is GTSNPN and CDR2 is SVGIG (reference sequence). The CDR3 runs 14 residues.

This chain connects TRBV7-2 to TRBJ1-6; D remains unclear. CDR3 length equals 13 residues. In germline, CDR1 is SGHTA, CDR2 FQGNSA. V was shortened by 6 bases and J by 5 bases, with 8 bases between the two germline ends. CDR3 protein: CASRRMNNSPLHF. CDR3 bases: TGTGCCAGCAGACGGATGAATAATTCACCCCTCCACTTT.

The CDR3 coding sequence is TGCAGCGTGACCGGGACCCAGGGGTCCTACGAGCAGTACTTC. This codes for CSVTGTQGSYEQYF. The rearrangement links TRBV29-1 to TRBJ2-7; a weak D match, TRBD1 (6 bases). Trimming took off 6 bases at V and 1 base at J, with 16 bases between the two ends. This CDR3 has 14 residues. The V gene's germline CDR1 is SQVTM and CDR2 ANQGSEA.

As regards this clone: Other DNA sequences within the sample encode an identical CDR3. This chain links TRBV30 with TRBJ1-4; D unclear. Germline V CDR1 and CDR2: GTSNPN, SVGIG (reference sequence). Trimming took 0 bases from V and 5 from J, leaving 7 bases between them. The CDR3 runs 13 residues. The CDR3 loop is CAWSVTLNEKLFF. CDR3 in DNA: TGTGCCTGGAGTGTAACTTTAAATGAAAAACTGTTTTTT.

The rearrangement joins TRBV7-2 to TRBJ1-5, with a possible D match to TRBD1 (5 bases). Germline V gene data show CDR1 as SGHTA and CDR2 as FQGNSA. The V and J ends lost 3 bases and 0 bases respectively, with 9 bases between them. The CDR3 is made up of 15 amino acids. CDR3 residues: CASSFGAYSNQPQHF. The CDR3 DNA is TGTGCCAGCAGCTTCGGGGCTTATAGCAATCAGCCCCAGCATTTT.

The V and J genes are TRBV19 and TRBJ1-4, with 9 positions matching TRBD1. The J segment lost 6 bases and the V segment lost 5 bases, leaving 10 bases of the junction unmatched. CDR1 and CDR2 from the germline V gene are LNHDA and SQIVND (reference sequence). The CDR3 covers 16 residues. CDR3 in DNA: TGTGCCAGTAGTGATACAGGGGGCGGACCATATGAAAAACTGTTTTTT. It specifies CASSDTGGGPYEKLFF.

V is TRBV2 and J is TRBJ2-1, with 8 bases fitting TRBD2. The CDR3 runs to 12 residues. The V gene end was trimmed by 6 bases and the J gene end by 9 bases; junction bases not matched to a gene: 4. The germline V gene has CDR1 SNHLY and CDR2 FYNNEI. The CDR3 nucleotides are TGTGCCAGCAGCAGACTAGCGACTGAGCAGTTCTTC. Amino acids: CASSRLATEQFF.

The chain links TRBV28 to TRBJ1-4; D gene ambiguous. The CDR3 extends over 13 amino acids. V shed 9 bases and J shed 2 bases, with 10 bases lying between them. Germline V lookup: CDR1 MDHEN, CDR2 SYDVKM. The CDR3 is CASMEQTNEKLFF. The CDR3 nucleotides read TGTGCCAGTATGGAACAGACTAATGAAAAACTGTTTTTT.

V gene TRBV4-3 combines with J gene TRBJ1-4; tentatively, D is TRBD1 (5 bases). The CDR3 is 17 amino acids. CDR1 and CDR2 (germline): LGHNA, YSLEER. Trimming cost V 0 bases and J 5 bases, with 16 bases left between them. CDR3 DNA: TGCGCCAGCAGCCAAGATCCGTATAGGGGTGGGAATGAAAAACTGTTTTTT. This translates into CASSQDPYRGGNEKLFF.

The chain uses TRBV7-9 and TRBJ1-5; 8 bases fit TRBD1. V lost 6 bases and J lost 5; bases outside the gene matches: 9. This CDR3 contains 15 residues. Germline values: CDR1 SEHNR, CDR2 FQNEAQ (reference sequence). CDR3 coding DNA: TGTGCCAGCAGTCGAACAGGGGGATCAGATCAGCCCCAGCATTTT. It translates to CASSRTGGSDQPQHF.

This clone appeared a few times. The chain combines TRBV28 with TRBJ1-1; D not certain. Trimming took 7 bases from V and 5 from J, leaving 11 bases between them. The length of the CDR3 is 12 residues. Germline assignment: CDR1 MDHEN and CDR2 SYDVKM. The CDR3 coding sequence is TGTGCCAGCAAACGGAGTGGGACTGAAGCTTTCTTT. Amino acid sequence: CASKRSGTEAFF.

The chain recombines TRBV18 with TRBJ2-3; D is undetermined. CDR1 KGHSH and CDR2 LQKENI come from the germline V gene. The CDR3 covers 12 residues. V lost 6 bases and J lost 0, with 4 bases in between. The CDR3 spells CASSLSTDTQYF. CDR3 coding DNA: TGTGCCAGCTCGCTAAGCACAGATACGCAGTATTTT.

The chain has TRBV6-5 and TRBJ2-7, with a weak D call TRBD1 (7 bases). V shed 2 bases and J shed 6 bases, with 11 bases lying between them. The CDR3 spans 13 residues. Germline V CDR1 and CDR2: MNHEY, SVGAGI. CDR3 bases: TGTGCCAGCAGTTACGCGGGACAGCTCGAGCAGTACTTC. It specifies CASSYAGQLEQYF.

This sequence joins TRBV29-1 and TRBJ2-2; 7 bases are shared with TRBD1. Germline trimming cut 3 bases from V and 5 bases from J; bases unmatched to any gene: 3. Germline CDR1 reads SQVTM; CDR2 reads ANQGSEA. The CDR3 loop spans 13 amino acids. The CDR3 DNA is TGCAGCGTTGAGAGGGGGCAAACCGGGGAGCTGTTTTTT. Translated: CSVERGQTGELFF.

The chain is built from TRBV18 and TRBJ2-1; D not resolved. The germline CDR1 and CDR2 sequences are KGHSH and LQKENI. Between the trimmed V and J ends, which lost 6 bases and 5 bases, there was a span of 14 bases. The CDR3 runs to 14 residues. CDR3 sequence reads: CASSPIGGNNEQFF. In DNA, the CDR3 is TGTGCCAGCTCCCCGATCGGTGGGAACAATGAGCAGTTCTTC. Combining the CDR3 with reference TRBV18 and TRBJ2-1 gives the whole variable domain NAGVMQNPRHLVRRRGQEARLRCSPMKGHSHVYWYRQLPEEGLKFMVYLQKENIIDESGMPKERFSAEFPKEGPSILRIQQVVRGDSAAYFCASSPIGGNNEQFFGPGTRLTVL.

V and J are TRBV7-9 and TRBJ1-6; 8 positions agree with TRBD1. The CDR3 is made up of 15 amino acids. Germline V lookup: CDR1 SEHNR, CDR2 FQNEAQ (reference sequence). J gave up 7 bases and V 5 bases, and 7 bases lay outside the gene matches. The DNA for the CDR3 is TGTGCCAGCAGCCTTCGACAGGGGAACAATTCACCCCTCCACTTT. The encoded protein is CASSLRQGNNSPLHF.

This rearrangement joins TRBV18 to TRBJ2-1, with 9 bases identical to TRBD1. This CDR3 is built from 16 residues. V was pared by 6 bases and J by 0 bases, with 6 bases of the junction left unmatched. Per the germline V gene, CDR1 is KGHSH and CDR2 is LQKENI. CDR3 sequence reads: CASSPQTGGSYNEQFF. CDR3 in DNA: TGTGCCAGCTCTCCCCAGACAGGGGGCTCCTACAATGAGCAGTTCTTC. Filled out from reference TRBV18 and TRBJ2-1, the complete variable domain reads NAGVMQNPRHLVRRRGQEARLRCSPMKGHSHVYWYRQLPEEGLKFMVYLQKENIIDESGMPKERFSAEFPKEGPSILRIQQVVRGDSAAYFCASSPQTGGSYNEQFFGPGTRLTVL.

The sample holds a few counts of this clone. This chain uses TRBV30 with TRBJ1-1; 7 bases line up with TRBD1. CDR3 length equals 14 residues. J gave up 0 bases and V 4 bases, and 5 bases lay outside the gene matches. CDR1 and CDR2 (germline): GTSNPN, SVGIG (reference sequence). The CDR3 region has the DNA TGTGCCTGGAAGTCAGGGGGTATGAACACTGAAGCTTTCTTT. Its translation: CAWKSGGMNTEAFF.

With regard to this clone: Relative to the germline gene, one junction end is altered; a read error may explain this. The V gene is TRBV7-8, the J gene TRBJ2-1; TRBD2 matches 12 bases. The CDR3 is 13 amino acids. Germline V lookup: CDR1 SGHVS, CDR2 FQNEAQ. The CDR3 bases are TGTGCCAGCAGCTCCCGGACTAGCGGGGCCCCGCTCTTC. It yields the protein CASSSRTSGAPLF.

The V gene is TRBV30, the J gene TRBJ2-7; D is perhaps TRBD2 (5 bases). The CDR3 has 13 residues. Deletions cut 0 bases from V and 9 bases from J, with 15 bases between. CDR1 GTSNPN and CDR2 SVGIG come from the germline V gene (reference sequence). The CDR3 here is CAWSVLEGNGQYF. The CDR3 region has the DNA TGTGCCTGGAGTGTACTAGAGGGAAACGGGCAGTACTTC.

This chain connects TRBV7-2 to TRBJ2-1; D is ambiguous. The germline gives CDR1 SGHTA, CDR2 FQGNSA. The CDR3 extends over 16 amino acids. The V end lost 1 base, the J end lost 7 bases, and 17 bases lay between the germline ends. As DNA, the CDR3 is TGTGCCAGCAGCTTAGATAGGACGGGTTTGGGAAATGAGCAGTTCTTC. It codes for CASSLDRTGLGNEQFF. Full variable domain (outside the CDR3, taken from reference TRBV7-2 and TRBJ2-1): GAGVSQSPSNKVTEKGKDVELRCDPISGHTALYWYRQSLGQGLEFLIYFQGNSAPDKSGLPSDRFSAERTGGSVSTLTIQRTQQEDSAVYLCASSLDRTGLGNEQFFGPGTRLTVL.

The chain uses TRBV18 and TRBJ2-5, with 7 bases matching TRBD1. This CDR3 is 13 amino acids long. The V segment lost 4 bases and the J segment 5 bases; nucleotides outside the gene matches: 4. CDR1 KGHSH and CDR2 LQKENI come from the germline V gene. Here the CDR3 DNA reads TGTGCCAGCTCACTCGGACAGGACGAGACCCAGTACTTC. Translating it yields CASSLGQDETQYF.

A few counts support this clone. The chain has TRBV16 and TRBJ1-2; TRBD1 is a possible D gene (5 bases). V gave up 4 bases and J gave up 4 bases, with 22 bases separating them. Germline values: CDR1 KGHSY, CDR2 FQNENV. This CDR3 is 17 amino acids long. The CDR3 is CASSPGPEGAVIYGYTF. The CDR3 region has the DNA TGTGCCAGCAGCCCCGGTCCTGAAGGGGCGGTTATCTATGGCTACACCTTC.